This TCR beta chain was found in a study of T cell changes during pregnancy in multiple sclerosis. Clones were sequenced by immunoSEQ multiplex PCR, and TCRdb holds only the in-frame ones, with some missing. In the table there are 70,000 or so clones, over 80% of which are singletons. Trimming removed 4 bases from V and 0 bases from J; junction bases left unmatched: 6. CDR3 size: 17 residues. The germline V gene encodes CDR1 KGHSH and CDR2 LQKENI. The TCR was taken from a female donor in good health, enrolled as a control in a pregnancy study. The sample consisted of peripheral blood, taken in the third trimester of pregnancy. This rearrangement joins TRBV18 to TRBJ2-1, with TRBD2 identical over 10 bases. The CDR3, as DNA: TGTGCCAGCTCACGTACTAGCGGGGACGTCTCCTACAATGAGCAGTTCTTC. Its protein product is CASSRTSGDVSYNEQFF.